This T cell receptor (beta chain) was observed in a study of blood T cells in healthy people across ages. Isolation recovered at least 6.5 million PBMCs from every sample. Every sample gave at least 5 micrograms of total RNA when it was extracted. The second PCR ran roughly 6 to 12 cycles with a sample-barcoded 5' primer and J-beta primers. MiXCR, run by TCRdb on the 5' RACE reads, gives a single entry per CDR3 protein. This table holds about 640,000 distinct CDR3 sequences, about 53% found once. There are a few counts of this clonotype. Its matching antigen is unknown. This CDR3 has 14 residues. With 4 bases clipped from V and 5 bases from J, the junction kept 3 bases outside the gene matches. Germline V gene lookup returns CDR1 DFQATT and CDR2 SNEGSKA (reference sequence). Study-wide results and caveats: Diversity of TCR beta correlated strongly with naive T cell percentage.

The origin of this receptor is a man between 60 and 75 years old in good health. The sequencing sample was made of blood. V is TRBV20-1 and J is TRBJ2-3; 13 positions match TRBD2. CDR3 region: CSAITSGGVDTQYF. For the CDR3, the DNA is TGCAGTGCTATTACTAGCGGGGGGGTAGATACGCAGTATTTT.